This TCR beta chain was documented in a study of T cells after yellow fever vaccination. Study-wide background: Fractions of low cell number were prepared using SMART-Seq v4 Ultra Low Input.

TCR cDNA was made by 5'RACE template switching, adding a universal primer site and UMIs. MiXCR, applied by TCRdb to the 5' RACE reads, yields one record per CDR3 protein. The sample records hundreds of thousands of distinct CDR3 sequences, just over 20% being singletons. Germline loops: CDR1 LGHNA, CDR2 YNFKEQ. The CDR3 runs 14 residues. Deletions cut 3 bases from V and 0 bases from J, with 5 bases between. As to this clonotype: Its antigen is unknown.

Notes on the study in general: The study re-detected most primary-vaccination clones after the booster (approximately 97% CD4, around 89% CD8). Only a small proportion of the clonotypes turned up in both the CD4 and the CD8 compartments, likely arising from convergent recombination.

The chain carries TRBV4-2 and TRBJ1-4; D not resolved. The sequence came from a man aged 18 to 29 who received the YFV17D yellow fever vaccine. The sample here was PBMCs, taken more than 20 days after the first yellow fever vaccination. The CDR3 DNA reads as TGTGCCAGCAGCCAGACCACAACTAATGAAAAACTGTTTTTT. This codes for CASSQTTTNEKLFF.